A selection of T cell receptor beta chains follows, all from one sample in a study of T-cell memory formation after mild COVID-19. TCRdb recomputed calls from the 5' RACE reads with MiXCR, one row per CDR3 protein. Of about 150,000 distinct CDR3 sequences in the sample, around 27% are singletons; the top ten hold around a quarter. Sequencing was done on a sample of PBMCs or a T cell subset sorted from them (not recorded which). Receptor source: an adult woman who had mild COVID-19 (a few samples of this study predate the infection). Cell type and time point are not known. Both conserved end residues are part of each CDR3. Each record gives: V gene, clone size, J gene, D gene, CDR3 protein, CDR3 DNA. A D gene is named only where the DNA matches it firmly. Size is stated for part of the rows, as once, few or many counts, or as a class when the clone is expanded.

TRBV5-6	NA	TRBJ2-7	TRBD1	CASSPGTGGFYEQYF	TGTGCCAGCAGCCCCGGGACAGGGGGCTTCTACGAGCAGTACTTC
TRBV13	few	TRBJ2-3	NA	CASSSRRTDTQYF	TGTGCCAGCAGCTCCCGTCGCACAGATACGCAGTATTTT
TRBV30	NA	TRBJ2-2	NA	CAWSVTNTGELFF	TGTGCCTGGAGTGTAACGAACACCGGGGAGCTGTTTTTT
TRBV4-1	NA	TRBJ2-1	TRBD1	CASSQYEGASHEQFF	TGCGCCAGCAGCCAATACGAGGGGGCCTCCCATGAGCAGTTCTTC
TRBV2	few	TRBJ2-7	TRBD1	CASSDSRTGSYEQYF	TGTGCCAGCAGTGACTCTCGGACAGGGTCCTACGAGCAGTACTTC
TRBV4-3	NA	TRBJ2-5	NA	CASSQDISQETQYF	TGCGCCAGCAGCCAAGACATCTCACAAGAGACCCAGTACTTC
TRBV6-1	NA	TRBJ2-1	NA	CASTEDSDSLSYNEQFF	TGTGCCAGCACCGAAGATTCGGACAGCCTCTCCTACAATGAGCAGTTCTTC
TRBV24-1	NA	TRBJ2-7	NA	CATSDLGSYEQYF	TGTGCCACCAGTGATTTAGGGAGCTACGAGCAGTACTTC
TRBV7-9	few	TRBJ1-3	NA	CASSPEQGSGNTIYF	TGTGCCAGCAGCCCCGAACAGGGCTCTGGAAACACCATATATTTT
TRBV29-1	NA	TRBJ1-5	NA	CSAVDGNSNQPQHF	TGCAGCGCTGTGGACGGAAATAGCAATCAGCCCCAGCATTTT
TRBV24-1	NA	TRBJ2-3	TRBD1	CATSDSMTGFPTDTQYF	TGTGCCACCAGTGATTCGATGACAGGGTTCCCCACAGATACGCAGTATTTT
TRBV9	few	TRBJ2-3	TRBD2	CASSGGLAGVLDTQYF	TGTGCCAGCAGCGGGGGACTAGCGGGAGTACTTGATACGCAGTATTTT
TRBV28	NA	TRBJ2-3	TRBD1	CASRGQGLGTDTQYF	TGTGCCAGCAGGGGACAGGGGCTAGGCACAGATACGCAGTATTTT
TRBV29-1	few	TRBJ2-3	NA	CSVETSTDTQYF	TGCAGCGTTGAGACTAGCACAGATACGCAGTATTTT
TRBV7-8	few	TRBJ2-5	NA	CASSFTTGVGETQYF	TGTGCCAGCAGCTTCACGACGGGGGTCGGGGAGACCCAGTACTTC
TRBV6-1	once	TRBJ1-2	NA	CASSDQGYGYTF	TGTGCCAGCAGTGATCAGGGCTATGGCTACACCTTC
TRBV6-5	NA	TRBJ2-3	NA	CASSYGLLSTDTQYF	TGTGCCAGCAGTTACGGGCTCCTCAGCACAGATACGCAGTATTTT
TRBV7-2	few	TRBJ2-7	TRBD2	CASSSWTSGHEQYF	TGTGCCAGCAGCTCCTGGACTAGCGGGCACGAGCAGTACTTC
TRBV9	NA	TRBJ1-3	NA	CASSVVGEAGNTIYF	TGTGCCAGCAGCGTAGTTGGGGAGGCTGGAAACACCATATATTTT
TRBV7-2	NA	TRBJ1-1	TRBD1	CASSLDRAFF	TGTGCCAGCAGCTTGGACAGGGCTTTCTTT